The 31 T cell receptor beta chains in this list originate from one sample, sequenced in a study of beta chain features in type 1 diabetes. Reverse transcription of all isolated RNA meant that expressed TCRB transcripts were sequenced. Only in-frame clones appear in the TCRdb table, and some are missing; sequencing was by immunoSEQ multiplex PCR. The repertoire holds 860,000 or so clones, with roughly a sixth as singletons. Sequencing input: naive CD4+ T cells from blood. The receptor source for this set is a woman aged 18-30 years in good health.

The chain carries TRBV6-1 and TRBJ1-4, with a tentative D call TRBD1 (5 bases). V was trimmed by 7 bases and J by 1 base, leaving 13 bases between them. The CDR3 runs 15 residues. Looked up from germline, CDR1 is MNHNS and CDR2 is SASEGT. The CDR3 loop reads CASIRTGGTNEKLFF. The CDR3 DNA sequence: TGTGCCAGCATTCGTACGGGGGGAACTAATGAAAAACTGTTTTTT.

This clone was found a few times. The chain employs TRBV9 and TRBJ1-6; D unresolved. This CDR3 has 15 amino acids. Germline CDR1 SGDLS, CDR2 YYNGEE. Deletions cut 4 bases from V and 7 bases from J, with 15 bases between. CDR3 in amino acids: CASSHQDGTNSPLHF. The CDR3 bases are TGTGCCAGCAGCCATCAGGACGGAACAAATTCACCCCTCCACTTT.

This clone was detected a few times. V usage is TRBV7-2 and J usage is TRBJ2-7; D might be TRBD1 (6 bases). The CDR3 loop spans 14 amino acids. With 3 bases removed from V and 1 base from J, the gap between germline ends came to 10 bases. Germline V gives CDR1 SGHTA, CDR2 FQGNSA. The CDR3 protein is CASSLAGDSYEQYF. DNA of the CDR3: TGTGCCAGCAGCTTGGCAGGGGATTCCTACGAGCAGTACTTC.

This clone turned up a few times. V gene TRBV5-1 combines with J gene TRBJ2-7; TRBD1 matches at 8 bases. CDR1 and CDR2 (germline): SGHRS, YFSETQ. The CDR3 totals 12 residues. The V and J ends lost 4 bases and 7 bases, in that order; junction bases with no gene match: 4. The CDR3 here is CASSDRGNEQYF. Written as DNA, the CDR3 is TGCGCCAGCAGCGACAGGGGAAATGAGCAGTACTTC.

As concerns this clone: Other DNA sequences of this sample code for an identical CDR3. V usage is TRBV6-5 and J usage is TRBJ2-6; D ambiguous. CDR1 MNHEY and CDR2 SVGAGI come from the germline V gene. Trimming left V 6 bases short and J 0 bases short, with 3 bases between. The CDR3 runs to 13 residues. CDR3: CASRPSGANVLTF. The DNA for the CDR3 is TGTGCCAGCAGACCCTCTGGGGCCAACGTCCTGACTTTC.

This clone was observed a few times. The chain recombines TRBV6-5 with TRBJ2-3; weak D call: TRBD2 (6 bases). The germline V and J ends were trimmed by 2 bases and 1 base, with 13 bases remaining between them. Germline V gene data show CDR1 as MNHEY and CDR2 as SVGAGI. This CDR3 contains 16 residues. The CDR3 bases are TGTGCCAGCAGTTACGGTCGGGAGCCTCGCACAGATACGCAGTATTTT. Its protein product is CASSYGREPRTDTQYF.

The rearrangement links TRBV6-5 to TRBJ2-1; 8 nucleotides match TRBD1. This CDR3 comprises 11 residues. The V segment lost 7 bases and the J segment 8 bases; nucleotides outside the gene matches: 1. Germline V CDR1 and CDR2: MNHEY, SVGAGI. DNA of the CDR3: TGTGCCAGCAAACAGGGGGATGAGCAGTTCTTC. It specifies CASKQGDEQFF.

This chain connects TRBV25-1 to TRBJ2-2, with 8 bases aligning to TRBD1. V was clipped by 5 bases and J by 6 bases; unmatched bases: 8. The germline V gene has CDR1 MGHDK and CDR2 SYGVNS. The CDR3 contains 15 residues. The CDR3 DNA reads as TGTGCCAGCAGTCCCTTCACAGGGGGGCCCGGGGAGCTGTTTTTT. Amino acid sequence: CASSPFTGGPGELFF.

The chain combines TRBV15 with TRBJ2-2; 9 bases match TRBD1. Unmatched junction bases numbered 8, after V lost 7 bases and J lost 5 bases. Germline V gives CDR1 LNHNV, CDR2 YYDKDF (reference sequence). This CDR3 has 15 residues. The CDR3 sequence: CATKKPGQGTGELFF. CDR3 coding DNA: TGTGCCACCAAAAAACCGGGACAGGGAACCGGGGAGCTGTTTTTT.

This clone was detected a few times. This chain joins TRBV2 and TRBJ2-1; TRBD2 agrees at 12 bases. This CDR3 is 14 amino acids long. Per germline, CDR1 SNHLY and CDR2 FYNNEI. Trimming removed 5 bases from V and 6 bases from J; junction bases left unmatched: 2. The CDR3 region is CASSKGLAGNEQFF. The CDR3 DNA sequence: TGTGCCAGCAGTAAGGGACTAGCGGGCAATGAGCAGTTCTTC.

The chain recombines TRBV6-5 with TRBJ1-1; D gene unclear. V was pared by 3 bases and J by 5 bases, with 10 bases between. This CDR3 contains 13 residues. Germline values: CDR1 MNHEY, CDR2 SVGAGI. In DNA, the CDR3 is TGTGCCAGCAGTTATGCCTCTCGGACTGAAGCTTTCTTT. As protein: CASSYASRTEAFF.

In its sample, this clone was seen a few times. The rearrangement uses TRBV5-8 and TRBJ2-4; D might be TRBD1 or TRBD2, each matching 5 bases. The CDR3 has 15 residues. V was shortened by 2 bases and J by 7 bases, with 16 bases between the two germline ends. Germline V gives CDR1 SGHTS, CDR2 YDEGEE. DNA for the CDR3: TGTGCCAGCAGCTTTCCGTCCGCAGGGAGCAACATTCAGTACTTC. This gives the protein CASSFPSAGSNIQYF. The complete variable domain, with remaining parts taken from reference TRBV5-8 and TRBJ2-4, reads EAGVTQSPTHLIKTRGQQATLRCSPISGHTSVYWYQQALGLGLQFLLWYDEGEERNRGNFPPRFSGRQFPNYSSELNVNALELEDSALYLCASSFPSAGSNIQYFGAGTRLSVL.

Worth noting for this clone: The same CDR3 can be traced to other DNA sequences in this sample. V usage is TRBV7-8 and J usage is TRBJ1-4; D might be TRBD1 (6 bases). This CDR3 is built from 14 residues. The V gene lost 1 base and the J gene lost 6 bases, with 9 bases spanning the gap. Germline CDR1 SGHVS, CDR2 FQNEAQ. This CDR3 is CASSLVRGDEKLFF. CDR3 bases: TGTGCCAGCAGCTTAGTCAGGGGTGATGAAAAACTGTTTTTT.

This clone was picked up a small number of times. The V and J genes are TRBV7-9 and TRBJ2-2; TRBD2 matches 15 bases. The CDR3 contains 17 residues. The germline V gene has CDR1 SEHNR and CDR2 FQNEAQ (reference sequence). The V and J ends lost 5 bases and 5 bases, in that order; junction bases with no gene match: 6. CDR3 sequence: CASSRGLAGGRTGELFF. The CDR3 nucleotides read TGTGCCAGCAGCCGGGGACTAGCGGGAGGTCGGACCGGGGAGCTGTTTTTT.

This clone showed up just a few times. The rearrangement uses TRBV9 and TRBJ1-2, with 7 bases lining up with TRBD1. The CDR3 sequence is 14 residues long. The ends lost 0 bases at V and 4 bases at J; junction bases unmatched: 3. Germline loops: CDR1 SGDLS, CDR2 YYNGEE. CDR3 DNA sequence: TGTGCCAGCAGCGTAGGGGGGACAGTCTATGGCTACACCTTC. Translating it yields CASSVGGTVYGYTF. Drawing the rest from reference TRBV9 and TRBJ1-2, the complete variable domain is DSGVTQTPKHLITATGQRVTLRCSPRSGDLSVYWYQQSLDQGLQFLIQYYNGEERAKGNILERFSAQQFPDLHSELNLSSLELGDSALYFCASSVGGTVYGYTFGSGTRLTVV.

This clone was observed a few times. The J gene is TRBJ2-3, the V gene TRBV6-1; TRBD2 matches at 7 bases. V trimming: 3 bases; J trimming: 2 bases; junction bases outside the gene matches: 5. The CDR3 length is 15 residues. CDR1 is MNHNS and CDR2 is SASEGT in the germline V gene. CDR3 in DNA: TGTGCCAGCAGTGACCAGCGGGGAAACACAGATACGCAGTATTTT. Its translation: CASSDQRGNTDTQYF.

The chain links TRBV4-3 to TRBJ2-6, with D uncertain. V was cut by 6 bases and J by 1 base, with 10 bases left in between. Looked up from germline, CDR1 is LGHNA and CDR2 is YSLEER. The CDR3 contains 15 residues. The CDR3 loop is CASRVDLSGANVLTF. The CDR3 nucleotides are TGCGCCAGCAGAGTCGATTTATCTGGGGCCAACGTCCTGACTTTC.

This clone has just a few counts. CDR3 bases: TGCGCCAGCAGCCAATACCGCCGGGAGGCCACCGGGGAGCTGTTTTTT. Protein: CASSQYRREATGELFF. J is TRBJ2-2 and V is TRBV4-1; 7 bases are a match to TRBD2. CDR1 is MGHRA and CDR2 is YSYEKL in the germline V gene. The CDR3 has 16 residues. V lost 2 bases and J lost 4; bases outside the gene matches: 7.

The genes are TRBV7-2 and TRBJ1-2; D call uncertain. This CDR3 comprises 14 residues. Germline assignment: CDR1 SGHTA and CDR2 FQGNSA. Trimming took 2 bases from V and 2 from J, leaving 9 bases between them. CDR3 in DNA: TGTGCCAGCAGCTTAAGTCGGCCGAACTATGGCTACACCTTC. The encoded protein is CASSLSRPNYGYTF.

The V and J genes are TRBV5-6 and TRBJ2-3, with D uncertain. Trimming removed 0 bases from V and 0 bases from J, with 14 bases in between. The CDR3 length is 17 residues. Germline CDR1 is SGHDT and CDR2 is YYEEEE. The CDR3 coding sequence is TGTGCCAGCAGCTTGGTAAGGGTGGAAACTAGCACAGATACGCAGTATTTT. Amino acid sequence: CASSLVRVETSTDTQYF.

This rearrangement joins TRBV27 to TRBJ2-5, with D uncertain. Germline CDR1 and CDR2: MNHEY and SMNVEV (reference sequence). Trimming removed 5 bases at V and 4 bases at J, with 14 bases between. The CDR3 is 14 residues long. The CDR3 region is CASSPSWAGETQYF. The DNA for the CDR3 is TGTGCCAGCAGTCCCTCCTGGGCAGGAGAGACCCAGTACTTC.

V and J are TRBV6-6 and TRBJ2-7, with TRBD1 identical over 7 bases. With the DNA end fitting TRBJ2-5 better, the J assignment may be wrong. This CDR3 has 14 amino acids. Germline CDR1 MNHNY, CDR2 SVGAGI (reference sequence). The CDR3 reads CASSYPGTEETQYF. The CDR3 nucleotides are TGTGCCAGCAGTTACCCAGGGACAGAAGAGACCCAGTACTTC.

J is TRBJ2-5 and V is TRBV27, with TRBD2 matching over 14 bases. This CDR3 contains 17 residues. J gave up 0 bases and V 3 bases, and 3 bases lay outside the gene matches. Germline V gene data show CDR1 as MNHEY and CDR2 as SMNVEV (reference sequence). The CDR3 DNA reads as TGTGCCAGCAGTTTTAGGACTAGCGGGAGGAACCAAGAGACCCAGTACTTC. This codes for CASSFRTSGRNQETQYF.

This clone has just a few counts. The V call is TRBV7-2, the J call TRBJ2-5; 9 bases match TRBD2. The germline gives CDR1 SGHTA, CDR2 FQGNSA. The CDR3 is 14 amino acids. V was clipped by 1 base and J by 9 bases; unmatched bases: 6. CDR3 loop: CASSLVAGDLAQYF. CDR3 sequence (DNA): TGTGCCAGCAGCTTAGTAGCGGGAGATCTGGCCCAGTACTTC.

V is TRBV7-9 and J is TRBJ2-5; D tentatively reads TRBD1 or TRBD2 (5 bases each). The J call is uncertain, as TRBJ2-7 better fits the DNA end. There are 15 residues in the CDR3. The germline V gene encodes CDR1 SEHNR and CDR2 FQNEAQ (reference sequence). The DNA for the CDR3 is TGTGCCAGCAGCTTAATGACGGGACCGGCTTACGAGCAGTACTTC. It codes for CASSLMTGPAYEQYF.

V usage is TRBV11-2 and J usage is TRBJ2-1; D remains ambiguous. The germline V gene has CDR1 SGHAT and CDR2 FQNNGV. The V end was cut by 1 base, the J end by 6 bases, with 7 bases between. The CDR3 loop spans 13 amino acids. The chain's CDR3 is CASSLGAPNEQFF. CDR3 DNA: TGTGCCAGCAGCTTAGGAGCCCCCAATGAGCAGTTCTTC.

This clone was seen only a few times. The gene calls are TRBV28 and TRBJ2-3, with TRBD2 identical over 8 bases. V lost 5 bases, J lost 4 bases, and 11 bases stayed unmatched. Germline loops: CDR1 MDHEN, CDR2 SYDVKM. The CDR3 sequence is 16 residues long. The CDR3, as DNA: TGTGCCAGCAGTCAATTAGCGGGATCGGGGCCAGATACGCAGTATTTT. Translating gives CASSQLAGSGPDTQYF. The full variable domain, completed using reference TRBV28 and TRBJ2-3, is DVKVTQSSRYLVKRTGEKVFLECVQDMDHENMFWYRQDPGLGLRLIYFSYDVKMKEKGDIPEGYSVSREKKERFSLILESASTNQTSMYLCASSQLAGSGPDTQYFGPGTRLTVL.

V is TRBV5-4 and J is TRBJ2-3; 7 bases match TRBD2. Germline loops: CDR1 SGHNT, CDR2 YYREEE (reference sequence). CDR3 length: 13 residues. V lost 6 bases and J lost 2; bases outside the gene matches: 3. The CDR3 reads CASTGRSTDTQYF. CDR3 coding DNA: TGTGCCAGCACCGGGAGGTCCACAGATACGCAGTATTTT.

This clone has a handful of counts. This chain links TRBV27 with TRBJ1-1; maybe TRBD1 (6 bases). The length of the CDR3 is 16 residues. Per the germline V gene, CDR1 is MNHEY and CDR2 is SMNVEV (reference sequence). The V end lost 6 bases, the J end lost 0 bases, and 17 bases lay between the germline ends. CDR3: CASSARFGQLNTEAFF. The CDR3 DNA reads as TGTGCCAGCAGCGCACGCTTCGGACAGTTGAACACTGAAGCTTTCTTT.

The chain links TRBV25-1 to TRBJ1-1; D call uncertain. This CDR3 region has 14 residues. The V gene's germline CDR1 is MGHDK and CDR2 SYGVNS. V lost 4 bases and J lost 1, with 10 bases in between. The CDR3 reads CASSGARSNTEAFF. The DNA of the CDR3 is TGTGCCAGCAGTGGGGCCAGGTCGAACACTGAAGCTTTCTTT.

There are a few counts of this clone. The chain recombines TRBV7-9 with TRBJ2-1, with a weak D call TRBD2 (5 bases). This CDR3 is 13 amino acids long. Trimming shortened V by 1 base and J by 11 bases, and 12 bases separated the two germline ends. Germline V gives CDR1 SEHNR, CDR2 FQNEAQ (reference sequence). CDR3 coding DNA: TGTGCCAGCAGCTTAGTAGAGGGCTTAAAGCAGTTCTTC. It encodes CASSLVEGLKQFF. Filled out from reference TRBV7-9 and TRBJ2-1, the complete variable domain reads DTGVSQNPRHKITKRGQNVTFRCDPISEHNRLYWYRQTLGQGPEFLTYFQNEAQLEKSRLLSDRFSAERPKGSFSTLEIQRTEQGDSAMYLCASSLVEGLKQFFGPGTRLTVL.